The clone carrying this T cell receptor beta chain was counted only a few times. The antigen remains unidentified. V dropped 4 bases and J dropped 4; count of bases not matched to a gene: 5. The CDR3 extends over 14 amino acids. Germline CDR1 reads SGHRS; CDR2 reads YFSETQ. This record comes from a study of T cell responses to AZD1222 COVID-19 vaccine. Notes on the study in general: The peak T cell response came first, and repertoires were sampled only after it.

Method: immunoSEQ multiplex PCR; TCRdb's copy keeps in-frame clones and lacks some. This table has around 99,000 clones, around nine tenths appearing once. The sequencing used peripheral blood, collected on day 0 of AZD1222 vaccination. The V gene is TRBV5-1, the J gene TRBJ2-5; 9 bases fit TRBD1. This TCR was recovered from an adult in good health. CDR3 coding DNA: TGCGCCAGCAGCGCCGGACAGGGGAGAGAGACCCAGTACTTC. It yields the protein CASSAGQGRETQYF.